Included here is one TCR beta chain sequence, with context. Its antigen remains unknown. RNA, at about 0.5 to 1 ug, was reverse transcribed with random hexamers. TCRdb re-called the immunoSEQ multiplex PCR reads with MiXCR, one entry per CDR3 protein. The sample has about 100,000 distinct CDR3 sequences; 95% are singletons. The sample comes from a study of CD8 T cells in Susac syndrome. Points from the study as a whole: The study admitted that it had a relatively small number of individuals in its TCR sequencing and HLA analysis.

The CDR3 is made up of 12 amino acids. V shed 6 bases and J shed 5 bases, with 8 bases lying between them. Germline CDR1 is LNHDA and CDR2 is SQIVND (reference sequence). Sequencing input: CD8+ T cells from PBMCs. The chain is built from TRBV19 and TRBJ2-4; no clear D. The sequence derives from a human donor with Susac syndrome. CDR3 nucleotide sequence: TGTGCCAGTAGCCGTGGGGAAAACATTCAGTACTTC. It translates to CASSRGENIQYF.